Following are 20 T cell receptor beta chains from one sample sequenced in a study of blood T cell repertoires in COVID-19. Profiling relied on immunoSEQ multiplex PCR, and the TCRdb table lists in-frame clones only, not all of them. The top ten hold over 3.5% of the sample, which has about 300,000 clones, about nine tenths seen once. The sample was PBMCs or T cells enriched from blood (not recorded which). The receptor set was obtained from a man aged 25-45 years who had recovered from COVID-19.

The rearrangement joins TRBV19 to TRBJ2-5; possibly TRBD2 for D (10 bases). Germline V gene data show CDR1 as LNHDA and CDR2 as SQIVND (reference sequence). V was shortened by 4 bases and J by 4 bases, with 43 bases between the two germline ends. This CDR3 contains 24 residues. The CDR3 region is CASSTPADRGLGVAGGPARETQYF. For the CDR3, the DNA is TGTGCCAGTAGTACCCCCGCGGACAGGGGTCTGGGGGTAGCGGGGGGTCCTGCTCGAGAGACCCAGTACTTC.

The chain recombines TRBV24-1 with TRBJ2-3; 7 bases match TRBD1. V shed 4 bases and J 1 base; nucleotides not matched to a gene: 13. The CDR3 is 18 residues long. Germline V lookup: CDR1 KGHDR, CDR2 SFDVKD. CDR3 amino acids: CATSDPGQAKWGTDTQYF. The CDR3 DNA reads as TGTGCCACCAGTGACCCTGGACAGGCAAAATGGGGCACAGATACGCAGTATTTT.

This sequence joins TRBV6-5 and TRBJ1-2; D unclear. CDR1 is MNHEY, CDR2 SVGAGI, per germline. Trimming took 0 bases from V and 4 from J, leaving 12 bases between them. CDR3 length equals 15 residues. Here the CDR3 reads CASSYSRVEFYGYTF. CDR3 sequence (DNA): TGTGCCAGCAGTTACTCGAGGGTAGAGTTCTATGGCTACACCTTC.

CDR3 amino acids: CASSDGQPNEKLFF. Here the CDR3 DNA reads TGTGCCAGCAGTGACGGACAGCCCAATGAAAAACTGTTTTTT. This chain links TRBV6-2 or TRBV6-3 with TRBJ1-4; perhaps TRBD1 as D (6 bases). The CDR3 is 14 amino acids. The germline CDR1 and CDR2 sequences are MNHEY and SVGEGT. Between the trimmed V and J ends, which lost 5 bases and 5 bases, there was a span of 12 bases.

J is TRBJ1-4 and V is TRBV9; D gene uncertain. CDR1 and CDR2 from the germline V gene are SGDLS and YYNGEE. This CDR3 contains 14 residues. Trimming removed 0 bases from V and 3 bases from J, with 6 bases in between. CDR3 coding DNA: TGTGCCAGCAGCGTAGCTGGAGCTAATGAAAAACTGTTTTTT. Translated: CASSVAGANEKLFF.

The V call is TRBV6-1, the J call TRBJ1-1; D unclear. V was cut by 1 base and J by 10 bases, with 10 bases left in between. The CDR3 totals 12 residues. CDR1 and CDR2 (germline): MNHNS, SASEGT. The CDR3 bases are TGTGCCAGCAGTGAAGGGCGGGCGAGAGCTTTCTTT. This encodes CASSEGRARAFF.

This rearrangement joins TRBV7-6 to TRBJ2-5, with 7 bases matching TRBD2. The J segment lost 5 bases and the V segment lost 1 base, leaving 13 bases of the junction unmatched. The CDR3 totals 17 residues. Germline CDR1 reads SGHVS; CDR2 reads FNYEAQ. The CDR3 region is CASSLEVNLAGGETQYF. In DNA, the CDR3 is TGTGCCAGCAGCTTAGAAGTTAACCTAGCCGGGGGGGAGACCCAGTACTTC.

The CDR3 nucleotides read TGTGCTAGTGGTTTGTACAGGGACACTGAAGCTTTCTTT. Translating it yields CASGLYRDTEAFF. This chain connects TRBV12-5 to TRBJ1-1, with D tentatively TRBD1 (6 bases). CDR1 is LGHNT and CDR2 is FRNRAP in the germline V gene. This CDR3 contains 13 residues. V lost 2 bases, J lost 3 bases, and 7 bases lay in between.

The chain employs TRBV5-4 and TRBJ2-5; 8 nucleotides match TRBD2. J gave up 4 bases and V 3 bases, and 8 bases lay outside the gene matches. The CDR3 loop spans 15 amino acids. Germline loops: CDR1 SGHNT, CDR2 YYREEE (reference sequence). Here the CDR3 DNA reads TGTGCCAGCAGCTGGGCGGGGGGTACAACAGAGACCCAGTACTTC. Protein sequence: CASSWAGGTTETQYF.

The chain combines TRBV3-1 (or the pseudogene TRBV3-2) with TRBJ2-5, with TRBD2 identical over 13 bases. CDR3 size: 17 residues. Germline CDR1 LGHDT, CDR2 YNNKEL (reference sequence). Trimming removed 6 bases from V and 0 bases from J; junction bases left unmatched: 7. The CDR3 bases are TGTGCCAGCAGACCGGGACTAGCGGGGATGTACCAAGAGACCCAGTACTTC. This gives the protein CASRPGLAGMYQETQYF.

The chain is built from TRBV30 and TRBJ1-1; D gene unclear. This CDR3 has 15 residues. Germline V gives CDR1 GTSNPN, CDR2 SVGIG (reference sequence). The V end lost 0 bases, the J end lost 4 bases, and 15 bases lay between the germline ends. The CDR3: CAWSVSLIIRTEAFF. The CDR3 DNA reads as TGTGCCTGGAGTGTATCCCTAATTATTCGCACTGAAGCTTTCTTT.

On this clone: Other DNA sequences of this sample code for an identical CDR3. The CDR3 sequence: CSVDRRNTEAFF. DNA of the CDR3: TGCAGCGTTGACAGAAGGAACACTGAAGCTTTCTTT. The chain recombines TRBV29-1 with TRBJ1-1; D not resolved. Germline V lookup: CDR1 SQVTM, CDR2 ANQGSEA. The V and J ends lost 3 bases and 1 base respectively, with 6 bases between them. The CDR3 runs 12 residues.

The genes are TRBV11-2 and TRBJ2-5; 7 bases map to TRBD1. The CDR3 spans 15 residues. Trimming cost V 5 bases and J 5 bases; bases outside gene matches: 11. Germline V gives CDR1 SGHAT, CDR2 FQNNGV. CDR3: CASSDRLGGRETQYF. CDR3 sequence (DNA): TGTGCCAGCAGCGATCGTTTAGGGGGCAGGGAGACCCAGTACTTC. Full variable domain (missing parts from reference TRBV11-2 and TRBJ2-5): EAGVAQSPRYKIIEKRQSVAFWCNPISGHATLYWYQQILGQGPKLLIQFQNNGVVDDSQLPKDRFSAERLKGVDSTLKIQPAKLEDSAVYLCASSDRLGGRETQYFGPGTRLLVL.

This clone occurred once. The chain carries TRBV7-9 and TRBJ1-4; 8 nucleotides agree with TRBD1. This CDR3 has 13 residues. Germline values: CDR1 SEHNR, CDR2 FQNEAQ (reference sequence). V shed 7 bases and J 4 bases; nucleotides not matched to a gene: 2. CDR3 in amino acids: CASKTGGNEKLFF. CDR3 DNA: TGTGCCAGCAAAACAGGGGGTAATGAAAAACTGTTTTTT.

This sequence joins TRBV7-9 and TRBJ1-1; possible D gene TRBD1, 5 bases. V lost 6 bases to trimming and J lost 5 bases, with 10 bases between them. CDR3 length: 12 residues. In germline, CDR1 is SEHNR, CDR2 FQNEAQ (reference sequence). CDR3 residues: CASSRGVTEAFF. The DNA for the CDR3 is TGTGCCAGCAGTCGGGGGGTGACTGAAGCTTTCTTT.

The chain carries TRBV5-6 and TRBJ1-2; D not certain. Germline CDR1 reads SGHDT; CDR2 reads YYEEEE. The CDR3 runs to 12 residues. Trimming stripped 2 bases from V and 3 bases from J, with 5 bases between. As DNA, the CDR3 is TGTGCCAGCAGCTTCTCAGACTATGGCTACACCTTC. Protein sequence: CASSFSDYGYTF.

This clone was recorded a few times. The gene calls are TRBV28 and TRBJ1-4; D is unresolved. This CDR3 has 12 amino acids. V was clipped by 4 bases and J by 4 bases, with 4 bases between them. The germline CDR1 and CDR2 sequences are MDHEN and SYDVKM. The CDR3 sequence is CASSSVNEKLFF. CDR3 nucleotides: TGTGCCAGCAGTTCCGTTAATGAAAAACTGTTTTTT.

The genes are TRBV28 and TRBJ1-5; D call uncertain. This CDR3 is 14 amino acids long. The ends were cut back, 1 base at V and 1 base at J, with 5 bases in the middle. From germline, CDR1 is MDHEN and CDR2 SYDVKM. Written as DNA, the CDR3 is TGTGCCAGCAGTTTATCACAGAGCAATCAGCCCCAGCATTTT. Its protein is CASSLSQSNQPQHF.

The chain has TRBV30 and TRBJ1-2; unclear D gene. This CDR3 region has 14 residues. Trimming pared 1 base from V and 2 bases from J, leaving 11 bases between. Germline lookup yields CDR1 GTSNPN and CDR2 SVGIG (reference sequence). CDR3 in DNA: TGTGCCTGGAGTGACCGACGGGGAAACTATGGCTACACCTTC. Residues: CAWSDRRGNYGYTF.

V is TRBV6-5 and J is TRBJ1-2; D is unresolved. The V gene lost 6 bases and the J gene lost 6 bases, with 11 bases spanning the gap. The V gene's germline CDR1 is MNHEY and CDR2 SVGAGI. The CDR3 length is 12 residues. DNA of the CDR3: TGTGCCAGCAGAGACTGGCTCCATGGCTACACCTTC. This gives the protein CASRDWLHGYTF.